This TCR beta chain was found in a study of a mutant IDH1 vaccine in newly diagnosed glioma. Overall study findings and caveats: Pseudoprogression seemed unrelated to changes in top peripheral T cell clonotypes.

As to this clone: What it recognizes is unknown.

Libraries were prepared by immunoSEQ multiplex PCR; TCRdb keeps only in-frame clonotypes and omits some of them. The sample records some 70,000 clones, 60% to 85% being singletons. Time point denoted: baseline, week 1 (first vaccination visit). Treatment reported: pre-vaccination baseline after standard-of-care therapy. Losses at the gene ends were 2 bases for V and 7 bases for J; bases not matched to a gene: 7. The germline gives CDR1 KGHSH, CDR2 LQKENI. The CDR3 spans 16 residues. This sequence was found in a man aged 45-65 years with glioma. Material: PBMCs, obtained from a glioma patient treated with radiotherapy, temozolomide or both. This chain links TRBV18 with TRBJ2-2, with 10 positions matching TRBD1. CDR3 protein: CASSPDDRGRDGELFF. The DNA of the CDR3 is TGTGCCAGCTCACCAGACGACAGGGGGCGCGACGGGGAGCTGTTTTTT.